This T cell receptor beta chain comes out of a study of regulatory T cells in long-lasting Graves disease. This CDR3 has 12 residues. Trimming removed 6 bases from V and 7 bases from J, with 7 bases in between. For TCR beta, libraries came from iRepertoire HTBI primers and Arm-PCR of CDR3 regions. MiXCR was run by TCRdb on the multiplex PCR reads, yielding one entry per CDR3 protein. The sample comprises about 210,000 distinct CDR3 sequences, roughly a fifth of which are singletons, and approximately 12% rests with the top ten. Time point in this sample: newly diagnosed GD, antithyroid drugs for less than 3 months. Construction of the TCR library relied on RNA isolated from PBMCs. Separately, the same data were catalogued under a study of T cells in Graves' hyperthyroidism and ophthalmopathy.

The clonotype originates from a woman under 40 with Graves disease. The sequenced sample was peripheral blood mononuclear cells (PBMCs), obtained at new diagnosis, from a patient treated with antithyroid drugs. V usage is TRBV12-3 or TRBV12-4 and J usage is TRBJ1-6; D gene unclear. Here the CDR3 DNA reads TGTGCCAGCAGCTCCCCAAATTCACCCCTCCACTTT. Translation: CASSSPNSPLHF.